This record looks at one T cell receptor (beta chain) sequence and its context. The antigen is not known. A marrow graft followed busulfan-fludarabine conditioning, with cyclophosphamide on days +3 and +4. Per germline, CDR1 SGHAT and CDR2 FQNNGV. The ends lost 3 bases at V and 7 bases at J; junction bases unmatched: 3. The CDR3 consists of 14 residues. This record comes from a study of T cells after posttransplantation cyclophosphamide. Points from the study as a whole: Donor-recipient repertoire similarity was low at 1-2 months, rising over year one. Skin or GI-infiltrating T cells shared few TRB sequences with blood. Recipient CMV seropositivity and CMV reactivation strongly tracked TRB clonality.

Repertoires were generated with immunoSEQ multiplex PCR, while TCRdb's copy carries only in-frame clones and drops some. The sample includes roughly 23,000 clones, 85% to 90% of them seen just once. The chain has TRBV11-2 and TRBJ1-4; 9 nucleotides agree with TRBD1. The TCR sequence derives from a female patient younger than 45 who received an allogeneic stem cell transplant from an unrelated donor, was CMV-positive, and had no GVHD. The T cells may partly be graft donor cells. The source material was PBMCs, sampled after allogeneic stem cell transplant with posttransplant cyclophosphamide. The CDR3 region is CASSLTGGGEKLFF. CDR3 nucleotides: TGTGCCAGCAGCTTGACAGGGGGTGGTGAAAAACTGTTTTTT. The full variable domain, completed using reference TRBV11-2 and TRBJ1-4, is EAGVAQSPRYKIIEKRQSVAFWCNPISGHATLYWYQQILGQGPKLLIQFQNNGVVDDSQLPKDRFSAERLKGVDSTLKIQPAKLEDSAVYLCASSLTGGGEKLFFGSGTQLSVL.